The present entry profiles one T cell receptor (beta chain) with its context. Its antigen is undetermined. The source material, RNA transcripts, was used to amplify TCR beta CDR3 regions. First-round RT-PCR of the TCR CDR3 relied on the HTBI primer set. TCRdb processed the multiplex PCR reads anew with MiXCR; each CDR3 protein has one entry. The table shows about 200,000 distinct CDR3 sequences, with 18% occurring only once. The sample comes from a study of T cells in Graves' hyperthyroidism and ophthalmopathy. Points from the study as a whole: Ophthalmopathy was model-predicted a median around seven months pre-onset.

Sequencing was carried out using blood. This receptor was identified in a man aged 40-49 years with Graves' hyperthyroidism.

CDR3 in DNA: TGTGCCAGCGTCACTATAGTAAACACTGAAGCTTTCTTT. This codes for CASVTIVNTEAFF. The V and J genes are TRBV12-3 or TRBV12-4 and TRBJ1-1; no clear D gene. The V gene lost 8 bases and the J gene lost 2 bases, with 12 bases spanning the gap. The CDR3 runs to 13 residues.